The TCR beta chain described here comes from a study of blood T cell repertoires in COVID-19. Study-level information: The study drew acute and convalescent COVID-19 samples from the United States, Italy and Spain.

Per germline, CDR1 SQVTM and CDR2 ANQGSEA. This CDR3 has 13 residues. V gave up 6 bases and J gave up 0 bases, with 9 bases separating them. In the authors' workflow: Amplification of reference gene primers was used by the study to estimate nucleated cell counts. Sequencing was performed with immunoSEQ multiplex PCR; in TCRdb, only in-frame clones are kept and a portion is missing. V, J and clone size were drawn from that table, and D and trimming were deduced from the DNA. The sample records 350,000 to 500,000 clones, about 88% being singletons. V and J are TRBV29-1 and TRBJ2-1; D may be TRBD1 (5 bases). The clonotype comes from a woman younger than 35 who had been exposed to COVID-19. The sequenced sample consisted of PBMCs or T cells enriched from blood (not recorded which). CDR3 nucleotides: TGCAGCGTAATCAGGGACTCCTACAATGAGCAGTTCTTC. Translated, it gives CSVIRDSYNEQFF.